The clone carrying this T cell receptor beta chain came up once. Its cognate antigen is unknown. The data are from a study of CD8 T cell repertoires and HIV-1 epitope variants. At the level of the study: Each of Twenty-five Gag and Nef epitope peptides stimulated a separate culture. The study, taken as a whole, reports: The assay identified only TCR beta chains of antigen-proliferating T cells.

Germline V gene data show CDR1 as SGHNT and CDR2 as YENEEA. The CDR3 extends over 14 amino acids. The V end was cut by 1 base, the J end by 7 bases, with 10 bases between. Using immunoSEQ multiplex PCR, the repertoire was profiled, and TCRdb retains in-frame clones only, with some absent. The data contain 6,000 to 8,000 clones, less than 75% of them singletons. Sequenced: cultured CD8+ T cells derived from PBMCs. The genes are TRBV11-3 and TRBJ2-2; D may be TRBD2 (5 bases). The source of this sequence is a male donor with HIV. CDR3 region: CASSLVPRGGELFF. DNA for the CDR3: TGTGCCAGCAGCTTAGTCCCCCGGGGCGGGGAGCTGTTTTTT.